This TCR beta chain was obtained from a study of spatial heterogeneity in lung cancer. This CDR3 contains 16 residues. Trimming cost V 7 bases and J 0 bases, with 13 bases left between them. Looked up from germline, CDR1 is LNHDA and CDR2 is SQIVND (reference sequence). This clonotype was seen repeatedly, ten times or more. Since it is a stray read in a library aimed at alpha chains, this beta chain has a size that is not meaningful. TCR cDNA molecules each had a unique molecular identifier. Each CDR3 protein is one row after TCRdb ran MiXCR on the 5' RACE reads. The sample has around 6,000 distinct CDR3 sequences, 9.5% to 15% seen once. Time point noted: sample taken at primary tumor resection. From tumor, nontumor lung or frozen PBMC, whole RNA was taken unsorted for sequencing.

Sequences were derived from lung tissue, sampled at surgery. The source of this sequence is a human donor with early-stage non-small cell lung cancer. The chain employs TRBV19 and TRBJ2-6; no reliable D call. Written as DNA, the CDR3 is TGTGCCAGTACTCGCGTGATTACCTCTGGGGCCAACGTCCTGACTTTC. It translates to CASTRVITSGANVLTF.